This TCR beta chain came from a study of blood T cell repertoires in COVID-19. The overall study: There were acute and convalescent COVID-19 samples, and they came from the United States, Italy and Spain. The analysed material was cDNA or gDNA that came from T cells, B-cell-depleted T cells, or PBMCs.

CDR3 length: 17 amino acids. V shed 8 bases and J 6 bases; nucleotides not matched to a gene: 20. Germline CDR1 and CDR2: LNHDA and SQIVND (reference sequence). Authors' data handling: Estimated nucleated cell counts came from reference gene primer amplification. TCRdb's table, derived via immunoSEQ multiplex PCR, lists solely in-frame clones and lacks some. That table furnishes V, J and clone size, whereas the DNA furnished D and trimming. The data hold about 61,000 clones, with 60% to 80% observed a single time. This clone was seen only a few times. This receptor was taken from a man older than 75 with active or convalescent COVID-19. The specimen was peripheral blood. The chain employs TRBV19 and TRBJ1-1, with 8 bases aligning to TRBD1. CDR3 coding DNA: TGTGCCAGTGGTCCAAGGACAGGGAGGATCACAAGACCTGAAGCTTTCTTT. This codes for CASGPRTGRITRPEAFF. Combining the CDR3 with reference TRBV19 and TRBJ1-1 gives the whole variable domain DGGITQSPKYLFRKEGQNVTLSCEQNLNHDAMYWYRQDPGQGLRLIYYSQIVNDFQKGDIAEGYSVSREKKESFPLTVTSAQKNPTAFYLCASGPRTGRITRPEAFFGQGTRLTVV.